This T cell receptor (beta chain) was recovered during a study of blood T cell repertoires in COVID-19. About the research overall: T cells, B-cell-depleted T cells, or PBMCs supplied cDNA or gDNA.

Clones were read by immunoSEQ multiplex PCR, and TCRdb kept only the in-frame ones, dropping some. The data hold 200,000 to 250,000 clones, with 84% observed a single time. This clone showed up just once. The CDR3 extends over 14 amino acids. The junction had 6 bases not matched to a gene; V was cut back by 8 bases and J by 2 bases. CDR1 and CDR2 from the germline V gene are MGHRA and YSYEKL. V is TRBV4-1 and J is TRBJ2-7; 10 positions agree with TRBD2. The sample consisted of peripheral blood. The clonotype comes from a man in his forties or fifties with acute or convalescent COVID-19. The CDR3: CASGIAGGTYEQYF. The CDR3 DNA sequence: TGCGCCAGCGGAATAGCGGGAGGAACCTACGAGCAGTACTTC.